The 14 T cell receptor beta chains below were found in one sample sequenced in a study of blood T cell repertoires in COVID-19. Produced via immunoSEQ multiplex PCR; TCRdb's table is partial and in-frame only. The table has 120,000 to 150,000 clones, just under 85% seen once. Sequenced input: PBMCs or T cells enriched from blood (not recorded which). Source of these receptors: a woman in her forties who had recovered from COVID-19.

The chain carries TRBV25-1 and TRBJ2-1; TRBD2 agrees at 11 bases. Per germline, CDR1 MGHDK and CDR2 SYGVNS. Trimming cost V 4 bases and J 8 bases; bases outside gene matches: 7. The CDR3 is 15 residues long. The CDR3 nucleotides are TGTGCCAGCAGTGCCTCTAGCGGGGGGATTCATGAGCAGTTCTTC. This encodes CASSASSGGIHEQFF.

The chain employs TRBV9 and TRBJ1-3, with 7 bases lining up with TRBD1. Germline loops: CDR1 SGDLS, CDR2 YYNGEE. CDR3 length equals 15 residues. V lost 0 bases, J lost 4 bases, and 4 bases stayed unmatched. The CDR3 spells CASSVAQDRGNTIYF. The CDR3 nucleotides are TGTGCCAGCAGCGTAGCCCAGGACAGGGGAAACACCATATATTTT.

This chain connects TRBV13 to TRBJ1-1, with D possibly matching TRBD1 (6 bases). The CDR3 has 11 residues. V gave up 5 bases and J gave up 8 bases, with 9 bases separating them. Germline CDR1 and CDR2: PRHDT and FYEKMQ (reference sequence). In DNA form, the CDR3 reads TGTGCCAGCAGCCTTACAGGGGAAGCTTTCTTT. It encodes CASSLTGEAFF.

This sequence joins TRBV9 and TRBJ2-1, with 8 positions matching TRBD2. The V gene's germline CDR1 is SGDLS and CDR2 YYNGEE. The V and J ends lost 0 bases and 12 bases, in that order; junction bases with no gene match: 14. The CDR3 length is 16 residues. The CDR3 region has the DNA TGTGCCAGCAGCGTAGTCGTGCGGGGGGACGTGGAGGTGCAGTTCTTC. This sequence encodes CASSVVVRGDVEVQFF.

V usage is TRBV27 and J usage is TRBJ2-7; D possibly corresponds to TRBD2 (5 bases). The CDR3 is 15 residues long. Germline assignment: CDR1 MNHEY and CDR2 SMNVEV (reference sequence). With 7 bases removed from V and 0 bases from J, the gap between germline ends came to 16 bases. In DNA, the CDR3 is TGTGCCAGCATCCGTCCGCCGGGGAGCTCCTACGAGCAGTACTTC. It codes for CASIRPPGSSYEQYF.

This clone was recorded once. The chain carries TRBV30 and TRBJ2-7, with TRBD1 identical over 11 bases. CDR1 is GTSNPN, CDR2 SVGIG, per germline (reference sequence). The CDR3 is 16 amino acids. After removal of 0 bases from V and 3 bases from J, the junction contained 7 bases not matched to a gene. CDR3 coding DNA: TGTGCCTGGAGTGTACTCGGGACAGGGGGATACTACGAGCAGTACTTC. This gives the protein CAWSVLGTGGYYEQYF.

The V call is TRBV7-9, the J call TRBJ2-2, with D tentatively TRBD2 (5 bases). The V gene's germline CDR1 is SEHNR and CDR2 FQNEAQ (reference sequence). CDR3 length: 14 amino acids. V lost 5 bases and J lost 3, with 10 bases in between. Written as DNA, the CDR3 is TGTGCCAGCAGCCCGGACTTCTACACCGGGGAGCTGTTTTTT. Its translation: CASSPDFYTGELFF.

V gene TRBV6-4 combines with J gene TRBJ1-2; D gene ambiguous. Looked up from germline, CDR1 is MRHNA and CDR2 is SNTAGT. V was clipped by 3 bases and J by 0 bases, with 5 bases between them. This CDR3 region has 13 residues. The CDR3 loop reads CASSELANYGYTF. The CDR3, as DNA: TGTGCCAGCAGTGAGCTAGCTAACTATGGCTACACCTTC.

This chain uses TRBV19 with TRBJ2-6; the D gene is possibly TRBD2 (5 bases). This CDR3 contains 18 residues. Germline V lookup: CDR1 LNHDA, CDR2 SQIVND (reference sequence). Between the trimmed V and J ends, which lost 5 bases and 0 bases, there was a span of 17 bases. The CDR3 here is CASSLGRAGGSGANVLTF. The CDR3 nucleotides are TGTGCCAGTAGTCTCGGTCGGGCAGGAGGCTCTGGGGCCAACGTCCTGACTTTC.

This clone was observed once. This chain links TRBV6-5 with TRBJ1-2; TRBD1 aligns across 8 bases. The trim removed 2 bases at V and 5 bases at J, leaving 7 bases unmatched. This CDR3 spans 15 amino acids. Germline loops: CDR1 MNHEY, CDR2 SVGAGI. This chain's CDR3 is CASSYQGQALYGYTF. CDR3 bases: TGTGCCAGCAGTTACCAGGGACAGGCCCTTTATGGCTACACCTTC.

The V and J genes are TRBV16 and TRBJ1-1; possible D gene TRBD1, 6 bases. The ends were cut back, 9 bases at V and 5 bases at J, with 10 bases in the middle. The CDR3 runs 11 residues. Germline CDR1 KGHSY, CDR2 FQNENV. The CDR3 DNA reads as TGTGCCAGTGCAGGGGAAACTGAAGCTTTCTTT. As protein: CASAGETEAFF.

The CDR3 nucleotides are TGCGCCAGCAGGACAGGTTTCAATTCACCCCTCCACTTT. Translating it yields CASRTGFNSPLHF. The chain couples TRBV5-1 to TRBJ1-6; D is perhaps TRBD1 (6 bases). Germline CDR1 is SGHRS and CDR2 is YFSETQ. The CDR3 extends over 13 amino acids. V was clipped by 5 bases and J by 7 bases, with 10 bases between them.

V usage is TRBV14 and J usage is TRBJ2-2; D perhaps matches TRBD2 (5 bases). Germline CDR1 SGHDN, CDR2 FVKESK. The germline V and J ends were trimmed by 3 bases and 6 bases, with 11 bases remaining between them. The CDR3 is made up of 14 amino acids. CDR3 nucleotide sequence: TGTGCCAGCAGCCATACTAGTTTTTCCGGGGAGCTGTTTTTT. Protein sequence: CASSHTSFSGELFF.

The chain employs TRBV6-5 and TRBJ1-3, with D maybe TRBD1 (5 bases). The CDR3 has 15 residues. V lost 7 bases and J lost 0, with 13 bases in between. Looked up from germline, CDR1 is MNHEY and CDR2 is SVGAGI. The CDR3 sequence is CASTTQGNSGNTIYF. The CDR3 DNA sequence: TGTGCCAGCACCACCCAGGGAAACTCTGGAAACACCATATATTTT.